The 30 T cell receptor beta chains given below trace back to one sample, sequenced in a study of blood T cell repertoires in COVID-19 (TCRdb year 2020). Libraries were constructed by the immunoSEQ multiplex PCR assay. TCRdb limited this immuneACCESS table to in-frame rearrangements with V and J called. A share of clones is missing; checked studies link under half to unresolved V genes, and the rest is unexplained. The sample contains 93,000 or so clones, over 85% of them found a single time. Clones ranked in the top ten supply approximately 17% of the sample. The sequencing sample was made of peripheral blood. All receptors derive from a woman aged 80 or over in a cohort sampled during active COVID-19.

The chain couples TRBV19 to TRBJ1-5; D call uncertain. The CDR3 is 14 residues long. Germline CDR1 and CDR2: LNHDA and SQIVND (reference sequence). With 3 bases removed from V and 5 bases from J, the gap between germline ends came to 11 bases. CDR3 sequence (DNA): TGTGCCAGTAGTATTGCCCCCGGGGATCAGCCCCAGCATTTT. Translated, it gives CASSIAPGDQPQHF. Full variable domain (rest looked up from reference TRBV19 and TRBJ1-5): DGGITQSPKYLFRKEGQNVTLSCEQNLNHDAMYWYRQDPGQGLRLIYYSQIVNDFQKGDIAEGYSVSREKKESFPLTVTSAQKNPTAFYLCASSIAPGDQPQHFGDGTRLSIL.

The rearrangement uses TRBV4-1 and TRBJ2-3; 8 nucleotides agree with TRBD1. Germline CDR1 reads MGHRA; CDR2 reads YSYEKL. V shed 4 bases, J shed 2 bases, and the junction held 8 bases outside the gene matches. The CDR3 is 16 amino acids. This chain's CDR3 is CASSPKDRENTDTQYF. CDR3 in DNA: TGCGCCAGCAGCCCGAAGGACAGGGAAAACACAGATACGCAGTATTTT.

The chain joins TRBV19 to TRBJ1-5; D is unclear. Germline CDR1 reads LNHDA; CDR2 reads SQIVND (reference sequence). The V and J ends lost 7 bases and 6 bases respectively, with 25 bases between them. This CDR3 has 17 amino acids. Written as DNA, the CDR3 is TGTGCCAGTACCGGTCCCACATCTATCCCTGCAGGTCAGCCCCAGCATTTT. Protein product: CASTGPTSIPAGQPQHF.

The J gene is TRBJ1-3, the V gene TRBV3-1 (or the pseudogene TRBV3-2); 7 positions agree with TRBD1. The ends lost 0 bases at V and 1 base at J; junction bases unmatched: 6. CDR3 length: 17 amino acids. Germline V gene lookup returns CDR1 LGHDT and CDR2 YNNKEL (reference sequence). CDR3: CASSQDIAGGSGNTIYF. In DNA form, the CDR3 reads TGTGCCAGCAGCCAAGATATCGCAGGGGGTTCTGGAAACACCATATATTTT.

V is TRBV18 and J is TRBJ1-2, with D possibly matching TRBD1 (5 bases). The CDR3 runs 16 residues. CDR1 KGHSH and CDR2 LQKENI come from the germline V gene. Trimming took 0 bases from V and 5 from J, leaving 16 bases between them. CDR3 residues: CASSPPSSFGGYGYTF. The CDR3 nucleotides are TGTGCCAGCTCACCACCTTCCTCATTCGGGGGGTATGGCTACACCTTC.

This clone was seen more than once but under ten times. The gene calls are TRBV30 and TRBJ1-4, with TRBD1 matching 8 bases. After removal of 1 base from V and 6 bases from J, the junction contained 19 bases not matched to a gene. CDR1 and CDR2 (germline): GTSNPN, SVGIG (reference sequence). CDR3 size: 19 residues. CDR3 DNA sequence: TGTGCCTGGAGTGGGTCCAGGGGGATCTCAGGGGGCTACGATGAAAAACTGTTTTTT. Amino acid sequence: CAWSGSRGISGGYDEKLFF.

V gene TRBV28 combines with J gene TRBJ2-5; 7 bases align to TRBD1. Germline V gene lookup returns CDR1 MDHEN and CDR2 SYDVKM. This CDR3 contains 14 residues. V trimming: 4 bases; J trimming: 4 bases; junction bases outside the gene matches: 6. Written as DNA, the CDR3 is TGTGCCAGCAGTTATAGCTCAGGGGGAGAGACCCAGTACTTC. As protein: CASSYSSGGETQYF.

The chain recombines TRBV28 with TRBJ1-2, with D unresolved. Deletions cut 5 bases from V and 4 bases from J, with 8 bases between. This CDR3 spans 12 amino acids. Germline CDR1 MDHEN, CDR2 SYDVKM. In nucleotides, the CDR3 is TGTGCCAGCAGTAGAGGGTCCTATGGCTACACCTTC. This sequence encodes CASSRGSYGYTF.

This clone was counted a single time. The rearrangement joins TRBV27 to TRBJ2-3; D is unclear. The CDR3 extends over 15 amino acids. Per the germline V gene, CDR1 is MNHEY and CDR2 is SMNVEV (reference sequence). Trimming took off 2 bases at V and 0 bases at J, with 9 bases between the two ends. CDR3 loop: CASSLESRSTDTQYF. The CDR3 nucleotides are TGTGCCAGCAGTTTAGAATCGCGGAGCACAGATACGCAGTATTTT.

The chain links TRBV19 to TRBJ2-1; 9 bases agree with TRBD2. Germline V gene data show CDR1 as LNHDA and CDR2 as SQIVND (reference sequence). Trimming cost V 5 bases and J 6 bases; bases outside gene matches: 8. CDR3 size: 15 residues. The DNA of the CDR3 is TGTGCCAGTAGTGCCCAAATAGCGGGGGTCAATGAGCAGTTCTTC. This translates into CASSAQIAGVNEQFF.

This rearrangement joins TRBV24-1 to TRBJ2-1, with 12 bases fitting TRBD1. Germline V CDR1 and CDR2: KGHDR, SFDVKD. The trim removed 6 bases at V and 5 bases at J, leaving 4 bases unmatched. The CDR3 sequence is 15 residues long. CDR3 nucleotide sequence: TGTGCCACCAGTAAGGGACAGGGGGCCGACAATGAGCAGTTCTTC. Encoded protein: CATSKGQGADNEQFF.

The chain couples TRBV5-6 to TRBJ2-3; D ambiguous. The V gene's germline CDR1 is SGHDT and CDR2 YYEEEE. CDR3 length: 13 amino acids. Trimming left V 1 base short and J 2 bases short, with 5 bases between. The CDR3 DNA reads TGTGCCAGCAGCTTGACTATCACAGATACGCAGTATTTT. This sequence encodes CASSLTITDTQYF.

V gene TRBV5-1 combines with J gene TRBJ2-1, with 11 positions matching TRBD2. The J segment lost 10 bases and the V segment lost 1 base, leaving 10 bases of the junction unmatched. This CDR3 region has 16 residues. Germline V gene lookup returns CDR1 SGHRS and CDR2 YFSETQ. The CDR3 here is CASSLSLAGGLGEQFF. CDR3 coding DNA: TGCGCCAGCAGCTTGTCGCTAGCGGGAGGTTTAGGCGAGCAGTTCTTC. Full variable domain (outside the CDR3, taken from reference TRBV5-1 and TRBJ2-1): KAGVTQTPRYLIKTRGQQVTLSCSPISGHRSVSWYQQTPGQGLQFLFEYFSETQRNKGNFPGRFSGRQFSNSRSEMNVSTLELGDSALYLCASSLSLAGGLGEQFFGPGTRLTVL.

To note about this clone: Different DNA sequences within this sample yield the same CDR3. The J gene is TRBJ1-1, the V gene TRBV18; D is unclear. The CDR3 totals 15 residues. CDR1 and CDR2 from the germline V gene are KGHSH and LQKENI. Trimming stripped 3 bases from V and 2 bases from J, with 13 bases between. CDR3 in amino acids: CASSPPGSGNTEAFF. DNA of the CDR3: TGTGCCAGCTCACCCCCGGGGTCAGGAAACACTGAAGCTTTCTTT. Using reference TRBV18 and TRBJ1-1 for the parts outside the CDR3, the full variable domain is NAGVMQNPRHLVRRRGQEARLRCSPMKGHSHVYWYRQLPEEGLKFMVYLQKENIIDESGMPKERFSAEFPKEGPSILRIQQVVRGDSAAYFCASSPPGSGNTEAFFGQGTRLTVV.

V gene TRBV18 combines with J gene TRBJ2-7; maybe TRBD2 (5 bases). V lost 1 base, J lost 7 bases, and 8 bases lay in between. The CDR3 totals 12 residues. Germline V gives CDR1 KGHSH, CDR2 LQKENI. CDR3 sequence (DNA): TGTGCCAGCTCACCACAGCCGGGGGAGCAGTACTTC. It is translated as CASSPQPGEQYF. Full variable domain (missing parts from reference TRBV18 and TRBJ2-7): NAGVMQNPRHLVRRRGQEARLRCSPMKGHSHVYWYRQLPEEGLKFMVYLQKENIIDESGMPKERFSAEFPKEGPSILRIQQVVRGDSAAYFCASSPQPGEQYFGPGTRLTVT.

In its sample, this clone was seen a few times. V is TRBV11-2 and J is TRBJ1-6, with a weak D call TRBD1 (5 bases). CDR3 size: 16 residues. Germline CDR1 SGHAT, CDR2 FQNNGV. Trimming stripped 5 bases from V and 6 bases from J, with 17 bases between. The CDR3 protein is CASSMTDTGLNSPLHF. The CDR3 DNA reads TGTGCCAGCAGCATGACGGACACTGGGCTTAATTCACCCCTCCACTTT.

This chain joins TRBV28 and TRBJ2-7; 8 bases line up with TRBD1. The CDR3 extends over 14 amino acids. Germline lookup yields CDR1 MDHEN and CDR2 SYDVKM. V was pared by 7 bases and J by 1 base, with 6 bases of the junction left unmatched. This CDR3 reads CASKVWTGSYEQYF. The CDR3 DNA follows: TGTGCCAGCAAGGTGTGGACAGGGTCCTACGAGCAGTACTTC.

This clone was seen more than once but under ten times. V and J are TRBV25-1 and TRBJ2-5; 7 positions agree with TRBD2. The CDR3 has 15 residues. J was trimmed by 2 bases and V by 7 bases; bases with no gene match: 10. Germline CDR1 reads MGHDK; CDR2 reads SYGVNS. This CDR3 is CASTLRWGGQETQYF. The CDR3 region has the DNA TGTGCCAGCACCCTTAGATGGGGGGGGCAAGAGACCCAGTACTTC.

The rearrangement links TRBV9 to TRBJ2-1; D perhaps matches TRBD2 (5 bases). CDR1 and CDR2 (germline): SGDLS, YYNGEE. The CDR3 is 14 residues long. Trimming removed 0 bases from V and 9 bases from J, with 13 bases in between. The CDR3 is CASSVGGSDGEQFF. DNA of the CDR3: TGTGCCAGCAGCGTAGGGGGTAGCGATGGTGAGCAGTTCTTC.

The chain uses TRBV25-1 and TRBJ2-7; TRBD1 matches at 10 bases. The CDR3 totals 16 residues. After removal of 8 bases from V and 3 bases from J, the junction contained 13 bases not matched to a gene. The germline V gene has CDR1 MGHDK and CDR2 SYGVNS. CDR3 residues: CASSDSSGQGVYEQYF. The CDR3 nucleotides read TGTGCCAGCTCGGATTCGTCCGGACAGGGGGTCTACGAGCAGTACTTC.

The rearrangement joins TRBV6-1 to TRBJ2-3; a possible D gene is TRBD1 (6 bases). The ends were cut back, 2 bases at V and 4 bases at J, with 7 bases in the middle. Germline V gene data show CDR1 as MNHNS and CDR2 as SASEGT. This CDR3 comprises 13 residues. CDR3 DNA sequence: TGTGCCAGCAGTGAAACAGGGCCAGATACGCAGTATTTT. Protein sequence: CASSETGPDTQYF.

The chain couples TRBV7-3 to TRBJ2-2; unclear D gene. The germline CDR1 and CDR2 sequences are SGHTA and FQGTGA. The CDR3 loop spans 14 amino acids. Trimming shortened V by 5 bases and J by 7 bases, and 14 bases separated the two germline ends. The DNA of the CDR3 is TGTGCCAGCAGCCTCGCGGCGTCGGGCGGGGAGCTGTTTTTT. Its translation: CASSLAASGGELFF.

For the CDR3, the DNA is TGTGCCAGCAGTCCCCGACGGGGAGAAAATCAGCCCCAGCATTTT. Its translation: CASSPRRGENQPQHF. The chain employs TRBV6-6 and TRBJ1-5, with D unclear. The CDR3 runs 15 residues. With 5 bases removed from V and 4 bases from J, the gap between germline ends came to 15 bases. CDR1 and CDR2 from the germline V gene are MNHNY and SVGAGI (reference sequence).

This chain links TRBV28 with TRBJ2-3; possibly TRBD2 for D (5 bases). V dropped 7 bases and J dropped 5 bases, with 16 bases sitting between them. The V gene's germline CDR1 is MDHEN and CDR2 SYDVKM. This CDR3 spans 14 amino acids. CDR3 nucleotides: TGTGCCAGCATCTCCTTACTAGTCCAAGATACGCAGTATTTT. This sequence encodes CASISLLVQDTQYF.

The chain employs TRBV10-3 and TRBJ1-1; D remains unclear. The CDR3 spans 13 residues. Per germline, CDR1 ENHRY and CDR2 SYGVKD. Trimming removed 2 bases from V and 1 base from J, with 5 bases in between. The CDR3 loop is CAISEGENTEAFF. Written as DNA, the CDR3 is TGTGCCATCAGTGAGGGAGAGAACACTGAAGCTTTCTTT.

The chain combines TRBV10-1 with TRBJ2-6, with a weak D call TRBD2 (6 bases). There are 15 residues in the CDR3. The V and J ends lost 4 bases and 2 bases respectively, with 9 bases between them. In germline, CDR1 is WNHNN, CDR2 SYGVQD (reference sequence). This CDR3 reads CASSGGGTGANVLTF. The CDR3 DNA follows: TGCGCCAGCAGTGGGGGCGGGACTGGGGCCAACGTCCTGACTTTC.

This clone came up once. The V gene is TRBV14, the J gene TRBJ2-1; D may be TRBD2 (5 bases). This CDR3 is built from 14 residues. Germline V lookup: CDR1 SGHDN, CDR2 FVKESK. The CDR3 protein is CPTGILGPYNEQFF. CDR3 in DNA: TGTCCCACGGGAATACTAGGGCCCTACAATGAGCAGTTCTTC.

Only one count was recorded for this clone. The V gene is TRBV3-1 (or the pseudogene TRBV3-2), the J gene TRBJ2-2; D not certain. The V and J ends lost 0 bases and 5 bases respectively, with 7 bases between them. The length of the CDR3 is 14 residues. Germline CDR1 LGHDT, CDR2 YNNKEL (reference sequence). The CDR3 DNA follows: TGTGCCAGCAGCCAAGAGGCGAGGACCGGGGAGCTGTTTTTT. Translating it yields CASSQEARTGELFF.

The CDR3 here is CASGSGATPEKLFF. The CDR3 DNA follows: TGTGCTAGTGGTAGCGGGGCCACCCCTGAAAAACTGTTTTTT. The chain has TRBV12-5 and TRBJ1-4, with D maybe TRBD1 (5 bases). This CDR3 is built from 14 residues. The V gene lost 5 bases and the J gene lost 7 bases, with 14 bases spanning the gap. CDR1 is LGHNT, CDR2 FRNRAP, per germline.

The chain combines TRBV5-1 with TRBJ2-3; 7 bases are shared with TRBD1. Trimming removed 2 bases from V and 2 bases from J; junction bases left unmatched: 5. Germline V gene data show CDR1 as SGHRS and CDR2 as YFSETQ. The CDR3 covers 15 residues. CDR3 protein: CASSFGQETTDTQYF. The CDR3 coding sequence is TGCGCCAGCAGCTTCGGACAGGAGACCACAGATACGCAGTATTTT.